These T cell receptor beta chains were read from a single sample in a study of T cell changes during pregnancy in multiple sclerosis. Assay: immunoSEQ multiplex PCR; the TCRdb copy retains only in-frame clones and omits some. The repertoire holds 37,000 or so clones, with approximately 94% as singletons. The input for sequencing was peripheral blood, taken in the third trimester of pregnancy. All receptors derive from a female donor with multiple sclerosis, enrolled in a pregnancy study. Both conserved end residues are part of each CDR3. A D gene is named only where the DNA matches it firmly. Some rows have no size entry. The others give once, few or many, or a class for an expanded clone.

>13|TRBJ2-1|NA|TRBV5-1|NA
CASTSDSHNEQFF
TGCGCCAGCACCTCGGACAGCCACAATGAGCAGTTCTTC
>15|TRBJ2-4|NA|TRBV7-9|NA
CASSLGQGGENIQYF
TGTGCCAGCAGCTTAGGGCAGGGTGGTGAAAACATTCAGTACTTC
>20|TRBJ2-3|NA|TRBV21-1|NA
CASSKRGTSGAQIRGDTQYF
TGTGCCAGCAGCAAAAGGGGCACTAGCGGGGCACAGATACGCGGGGATACGCAGTATTTT
>15|TRBJ1-1|NA|TRBV28|TRBD1
CASRVLTGLGTEAFF
TGTGCCAGCAGGGTATTGACAGGGCTTGGCACTGAAGCTTTCTTT
>16|TRBJ2-2|NA|TRBV25-1|NA
CASSGVAATNTGELFF
TGTGCCAGCAGTGGCGTAGCGGCTACGAACACCGGGGAGCTGTTTTTT
>16|TRBJ2-1|NA|TRBV18|NA
CASSPSGTRSYNEQFF
TGTGCCAGCTCGCCCTCTGGGACAAGATCCTACAATGAGCAGTTCTTC
>12|TRBJ1-1|NA|TRBV29-1|TRBD1
CSGGTGNTEAFF
TGCAGCGGTGGGACAGGGAACACTGAAGCTTTCTTT
>15|TRBJ2-4|once|TRBV6-5|NA
CASSLRDGRGNIQYF
TGTGCCAGCAGCCTACGGGACGGGCGGGGAAACATTCAGTACTTC
>15|TRBJ2-7|NA|TRBV19|TRBD2
CASSIRGASGDEQYF
TGTGCCAGTAGTATAAGAGGGGCTAGCGGGGACGAGCAGTACTTC
>15|TRBJ2-1|NA|TRBV7-2|TRBD2
CASSLGAGAYNEQFF
TGTGCCAGCAGCTTAGGAGCGGGAGCTTACAATGAGCAGTTCTTC
>15|TRBJ2-1|NA|TRBV7-9|TRBD2
CASSMREGSYNEQFF
TGTGCCAGCAGCATGAGGGAGGGTTCCTACAATGAGCAGTTCTTC